These 14 T cell receptor beta chains originate from one sample sequenced in a study of blood T cell repertoires in COVID-19. Generated by immunoSEQ multiplex PCR, the TCRdb table keeps only in-frame clones and is missing some. The sample shows some 83,000 clones, approximately 75% of them seen only once. Input material: peripheral blood. These TCRs come from a woman aged 80 or over with acute or convalescent COVID-19.

This clone has just a few counts. The chain uses TRBV5-6 and TRBJ1-5, with unresolved D. CDR1 SGHDT and CDR2 YYEEEE come from the germline V gene. The CDR3 has 17 residues. V was clipped by 5 bases and J by 2 bases, with 20 bases between them. In DNA form, the CDR3 reads TGTGCCAGCAGTCTCTCTTTCGGGGTAGACGGCAATCAGCCCCAGCATTTT. This encodes CASSLSFGVDGNQPQHF.

The count of this clone is one. The chain has TRBV28 and TRBJ2-5; TRBD2 agrees at 9 bases. The trim removed 5 bases at V and 4 bases at J, leaving 8 bases unmatched. The CDR3 sequence is 15 residues long. Germline CDR1 is MDHEN and CDR2 is SYDVKM. The CDR3 region has the DNA TGTGCCAGCAGTCTCCAAACGACTAGCGGAGAGACCCAGTACTTC. It is translated as CASSLQTTSGETQYF.

This sequence joins TRBV7-8 and TRBJ2-3; 8 nucleotides align to TRBD2. The CDR3 runs 16 residues. Trimming removed 1 base from V and 2 bases from J; junction bases left unmatched: 5. Looked up from germline, CDR1 is SGHVS and CDR2 is FQNEAQ. CDR3 amino acids: CASSLGWRGDTDTQYF. CDR3 coding DNA: TGTGCCAGCAGCTTAGGTTGGCGGGGGGACACAGATACGCAGTATTTT.

V is TRBV4-1 and J is TRBJ2-5; 8 bases are shared with TRBD2. This CDR3 contains 16 residues. CDR1 and CDR2 (germline): MGHRA, YSYEKL. The V gene end was trimmed by 0 bases and the J gene end by 6 bases; junction bases not matched to a gene: 9. The CDR3 is CASSQDGGLGLKTQYF. The DNA of the CDR3 is TGCGCCAGCAGCCAAGATGGGGGACTAGGTTTAAAGACCCAGTACTTC.

The chain combines TRBV5-4 with TRBJ1-1; TRBD1 might be the D (6 bases). Germline V gene sequence: CDR1 SGHNT, CDR2 YYREEE (reference sequence). The CDR3 runs 13 residues. Trimming stripped 0 bases from V and 7 bases from J, with 10 bases between. This chain's CDR3 is CASSLDRENEAFF. For the CDR3, the DNA is TGTGCCAGCAGCTTGGACAGGGAGAATGAAGCTTTCTTT.

The chain carries TRBV23-1 and TRBJ2-7, with 10 bases that match TRBD2. TRBV23-1 qualifies as an ORF whose function is uncertain. V lost 2 bases to trimming and J lost 5 bases; unmatched junction nucleotides: 6. This CDR3 has 15 amino acids. This chain's CDR3 is CASSQTPSGGHEQYF. DNA for the CDR3: TGCGCCAGCAGTCAAACCCCTAGCGGGGGCCACGAGCAGTACTTC.

The chain uses TRBV7-2 and TRBJ2-7; 9 nucleotides agree with TRBD1. CDR1 and CDR2 from the germline V gene are SGHTA and FQGNSA. The CDR3 runs to 14 residues. The V and J ends lost 10 bases and 1 base, in that order; junction bases with no gene match: 8. Here the CDR3 DNA reads TGTGCCACCTCGGACAGGGGTTCGTCCTACGAGCAGTACTTC. Its protein product is CATSDRGSSYEQYF.

This sequence joins TRBV7-2 and TRBJ1-2; possible D gene TRBD1, 6 bases. Germline CDR1 reads SGHTA; CDR2 reads FQGNSA. Trimming shortened V by 5 bases and J by 4 bases, and 20 bases separated the two germline ends. The CDR3 runs to 16 residues. CDR3 sequence reads: CASSEGVGSSLYGYTF. For the CDR3, the DNA is TGTGCCAGCAGCGAGGGGGTCGGGTCTTCGCTCTATGGCTACACCTTC.

The rearrangement links TRBV7-9 to TRBJ1-1; D is uncertain. CDR1 is SEHNR, CDR2 FQNEAQ, per germline (reference sequence). V lost 1 base, J lost 1 base, and 4 bases lay in between. CDR3 size: 13 residues. CDR3 nucleotide sequence: TGTGCCAGCAGCTTAGGACAGAACACTGAAGCTTTCTTT. Translated: CASSLGQNTEAFF.

This clone was detected a few times. The V and J genes are TRBV7-2 and TRBJ1-1, with D unclear. The CDR3 runs to 14 residues. With 3 bases removed from V and 1 base from J, the gap between germline ends came to 9 bases. The germline V gene has CDR1 SGHTA and CDR2 FQGNSA. For the CDR3, the DNA is TGTGCCAGCAGCTTCGGTCAGGCGAACACTGAAGCTTTCTTT. This translates into CASSFGQANTEAFF.

The sample holds a few counts of this clone. The V call is TRBV2, the J call TRBJ1-5; maybe TRBD1 (6 bases). CDR1 and CDR2 from the germline V gene are SNHLY and FYNNEI. The ends were cut back, 6 bases at V and 0 bases at J, with 12 bases in the middle. This CDR3 region has 15 residues. CDR3 sequence (DNA): TGTGCCAGCAGGCCCCGGGACATTAGCAATCAGCCCCAGCATTTT. Amino acid sequence: CASRPRDISNQPQHF.

The V and J genes are TRBV7-8 and TRBJ1-1; D gene unclear. The CDR3 totals 14 residues. Germline CDR1 reads SGHVS; CDR2 reads FQNEAQ. Deletions cut 4 bases from V and 4 bases from J, with 13 bases between. The CDR3: CASSSLVAGTEAFF. The CDR3 nucleotides are TGTGCCAGCAGCTCATTGGTCGCGGGCACTGAAGCTTTCTTT. The whole variable domain, filled in from reference TRBV7-8 and TRBJ1-1, reads GAGVSQSPRYKVAKRGQDVALRCDPISGHVSLFWYQQALGQGPEFLTYFQNEAQLDKSGLPSDRFFAERPEGSVSTLKIQRTQQEDSAVYLCASSSLVAGTEAFFGQGTRLTVV.

The chain is built from TRBV19 and TRBJ2-2, with 11 bases aligning to TRBD2. Germline V CDR1 and CDR2: LNHDA, SQIVND (reference sequence). The V and J ends lost 5 bases and 0 bases, in that order; junction bases with no gene match: 8. This CDR3 is built from 18 residues. The CDR3 reads CASSAQLAGVSNTGELFF. The CDR3, as DNA: TGTGCCAGTAGTGCTCAACTAGCGGGGGTATCGAACACCGGGGAGCTGTTTTTT.

The V and J genes are TRBV7-3 and TRBJ2-5; tentative D call: TRBD1 (5 bases). The germline V gene has CDR1 SGHTA and CDR2 FQGTGA. Trimming pared 0 bases from V and 2 bases from J, leaving 7 bases between. This CDR3 has 14 residues. The CDR3 here is CASSLTPGQETQYF. The CDR3 nucleotides are TGTGCCAGCAGCTTAACCCCAGGGCAAGAGACCCAGTACTTC.